This is a list of T cell receptor beta chains from one sample in a study of blood T cell repertoires in COVID-19. Sequencing used immunoSEQ multiplex PCR; TCRdb keeps in-frame clones, though not all of them. The profile covers 70,000 to 90,000 clones, with under 80% appearing a single time and roughly 15% taken by the ten largest. Input material: peripheral blood. These receptors were collected from a human donor in a cohort sampled during active COVID-19. Each CDR3 is given with its conserved first and last residue. D genes are given only for firm matches. Clone size is given for some rows only: seen once, a few or many times, or a class if the clone is expanded.

TRBV6-6	-	-	TRBJ1-1	CASSSGGSNTEAFF	TGTGCCAGCAGTTCCGGGGGTTCGAACACTGAAGCTTTCTTT
TRBV29-1	TRBD1	-	TRBJ1-1	CSVEGQGAAFF	TGCAGCGTTGAGGGACAGGGGGCCGCTTTCTTT
TRBV12-5	TRBD2	many	TRBJ2-3	CASGLRSGGTDTQYF	TGTGCTAGTGGTTTACGTAGCGGGGGCACAGATACGCAGTATTTT
TRBV5-4	-	-	TRBJ2-5	CASSSEFGGTQYF	TGTGCCAGCAGCTCGGAGTTCGGGGGGACCCAGTACTTC
TRBV5-6	TRBD2	-	TRBJ2-1	CASRPSGGYYNEQFF	TGTGCCAGCAGGCCCAGCGGGGGATACTACAATGAGCAGTTCTTC
TRBV7-8	TRBD2	-	TRBJ2-1	CASSTDPTSGGSSYNEQFF	TGTGCCAGCAGCACCGACCCGACTAGCGGGGGGTCCTCTTACAATGAGCAGTTCTTC
TRBV29-1	TRBD1	-	TRBJ2-7	CSVEVTGTGEQYF	TGCAGCGTTGAGGTGACAGGGACGGGCGAGCAGTACTTC
TRBV6-4	TRBD2	-	TRBJ2-3	CASSDAAGGTDTQYF	TGTGCCAGCAGTGATGCCGCGGGGGGCACAGATACGCAGTATTTT
TRBV11-2	TRBD1	-	TRBJ1-1	CASSWGQGEAFF	TGTGCCAGCAGTTGGGGACAGGGAGAAGCTTTCTTT
TRBV11-1	-	-	TRBJ1-1	CASSLVAGETEAFF	TGTGCCAGCAGCTTAGTGGCAGGGGAGACTGAAGCTTTCTTT
TRBV30	TRBD1	-	TRBJ2-5	CAWTGTGGQETQYF	TGTGCCTGGACTGGGACAGGGGGACAAGAGACCCAGTACTTC
TRBV5-1	-	-	TRBJ2-5	CASSLAPLATLQETQYF	TGCGCCAGCAGCTTGGCCCCGCTAGCGACCCTCCAAGAGACCCAGTACTTC
TRBV30	TRBD2	-	TRBJ2-5	CAWSAGLAGAPYF	TGTGCCTGGAGCGCCGGACTAGCGGGGGCTCCGTACTTC
TRBV18	-	-	TRBJ2-3	CASSPNSDTQYF	TGTGCCAGCTCACCAAACTCAGATACGCAGTATTTT
TRBV10-1	-	-	TRBJ2-3	CASSESRQGPDTQYF	TGCGCCAGCAGTGAGTCGAGGCAGGGGCCAGATACGCAGTATTTT
TRBV29-1	-	-	TRBJ1-2	CSSTRGVGGGYTF	TGCAGCTCCACCAGGGGCGTTGGAGGTGGCTACACCTTC
TRBV5-1	TRBD1	once	TRBJ1-5	CASSLGTVSNQPQHF	TGCGCCAGCAGCTTAGGGACAGTAAGCAATCAGCCCCAGCATTTT
TRBV5-1	-	-	TRBJ1-3	CASSFEDSSGNTIYF	TGCGCCAGCAGCTTCGAGGACAGCTCTGGAAACACCATATATTTT
TRBV29-1	TRBD1	few	TRBJ2-7	CSVSEQGAGGEQYF	TGCAGCGTGTCCGAACAGGGGGCGGGCGGCGAGCAGTACTTC
TRBV28	TRBD1	-	TRBJ1-5	CASSFRDRGNQPQHF	TGTGCCAGCAGTTTCCGGGACAGGGGCAATCAGCCCCAGCATTTT
TRBV6-6	-	-	TRBJ1-5	CASSSLSKPQHF	TGTGCCAGCAGTAGTCTGAGTAAGCCCCAGCATTTT
TRBV25-1	-	once	TRBJ1-2	CASSEGPWLGYTF	TGTGCCAGCAGTGAAGGTCCGTGGCTTGGCTACACCTTC
TRBV2	-	-	TRBJ1-6	CASIEVNNSPLHF	TGTGCCAGCATAGAAGTAAATAATTCACCCCTCCACTTT
TRBV5-6	-	-	TRBJ2-5	CASSLAAQGETQYF	TGTGCCAGCAGCTTGGCCGCGCAGGGGGAGACCCAGTACTTC
TRBV7-9	-	-	TRBJ2-5	CASSFIPPGQQETQYF	TGTGCCAGCAGCTTCATCCCACCGGGACAACAAGAGACCCAGTACTTC
TRBV13	TRBD2	-	TRBJ2-1	CASSARLAGVANEQFF	TGTGCCAGCAGCGCCAGACTAGCGGGAGTGGCCAATGAGCAGTTCTTC
TRBV24-1	TRBD1	-	TRBJ2-5	CATSDIGTGTKETQYF	TGTGCCACCAGTGATATCGGGACAGGGACTAAAGAGACCCAGTACTTC
TRBV16	-	-	TRBJ2-3	CASSQSSRDTDTQYF	TGTGCCAGCAGCCAATCCTCCAGGGACACAGATACGCAGTATTTT
TRBV7-2	TRBD2	-	TRBJ2-1	CASIQTGLAGAHYNEQFF	TGTGCCAGCATACAGACGGGACTAGCGGGGGCACACTACAATGAGCAGTTCTTC
TRBV30	-	-	TRBJ2-1	CAWRRPGYNEQFF	TGTGCCTGGAGGAGGCCCGGCTACAATGAGCAGTTCTTC
TRBV6-6	TRBD2	once	TRBJ2-3	CASTDGGGGDTDTQYF	TGTGCCAGCACGGACGGGGGGGGCGGGGACACAGATACGCAGTATTTT
TRBV7-6	-	medium-sized	TRBJ2-1	CASSLVVGGSYNEQFF	TGTGCCAGCAGCTTAGTTGTCGGGGGTTCCTACAATGAGCAGTTCTTC
TRBV7-2	TRBD2	-	TRBJ2-3	CASSLAIVAGGSTDTQYF	TGTGCCAGCAGCTTAGCCATTGTGGCGGGAGGTAGCACAGATACGCAGTATTTT
TRBV5-6	TRBD1	-	TRBJ1-4	CASSLVQGREKLFF	TGTGCCAGCAGCTTGGTACAGGGGCGTGAAAAACTGTTTTTT
TRBV10-2	-	few	TRBJ1-2	CASSETRSISVNYGYTF	TGCGCCAGCAGTGAGACCCGGAGTATATCTGTTAACTATGGCTACACCTTC
TRBV28	-	-	TRBJ1-1	CASTTFSLEGNEAFF	TGTGCCAGCACCACTTTCTCTCTAGAGGGTAACGAAGCTTTCTTT
TRBV28	-	-	TRBJ2-2	CASSSSVTGELFF	TGTGCCAGCAGTTCTAGCGTCACCGGGGAGCTGTTTTTT